The rows below give T cell receptor beta chains drawn from one sample of a study of T-cell memory formation after mild COVID-19. MiXCR, run by TCRdb on the 5' RACE reads, gives a single entry per CDR3 protein. The sample records 90,000 to 120,000 distinct CDR3 sequences, around 10% being singletons. The sequenced sample was PBMCs or a T cell subset sorted from them (not recorded which). The source of these receptors is a man between 18 and 35 years old who had mild COVID-19 (a few samples of this study predate the infection). Cell type and time point are not known. Each CDR3 is given with its conserved first and last residue. A D gene is named only where the DNA matches it firmly. Only part of the rows carry a size: once, few, many, or a class if the clone is expanded.

v_gene,d_gene,abundance,j_gene,CDR3nt,CDR3aa
TRBV14,-,-,TRBJ2-1,TGTGCCAGCAGCCAAGGCGGGGGCCAGTACAATGAGCAGTTCTTC,CASSQGGGQYNEQFF
TRBV29-1,-,-,TRBJ1-1,TGCAGCGTTGAAGAGGACATAACTGAAGCTTTCTTT,CSVEEDITEAFF
TRBV7-9,TRBD2,few,TRBJ2-1,TGTGCCAGCAGCTTGACTAGCAGCAATGAGCAGTTCTTC,CASSLTSSNEQFF
TRBV12-3/TRBV12-4,-,-,TRBJ1-2,TGTGCCAGCAGGGGATCACGGGGCTACACCTTC,CASRGSRGYTF
TRBV20-1,TRBD2,few,TRBJ2-7,TGCAGTGCTAGACCACGGACTAGCGGGGTAGAGCAGTACTTC,CSARPRTSGVEQYF
TRBV28,TRBD2,few,TRBJ2-3,TGTGCCAGCCGTAAACTAGCGGGTACAGATACGCAGTATTTT,CASRKLAGTDTQYF
TRBV4-3,-,-,TRBJ2-2,TGCGCCAGCAGCCATAGCCCCAGCGTGGGGGCGCGCACCGGGGAGCTGTTTTTT,CASSHSPSVGARTGELFF
TRBV29-1,TRBD1,many,TRBJ1-1,TGCAGCGTTGAAGGCGAGGACAGGCTTAACACTGAAGCTTTCTTT,CSVEGEDRLNTEAFF
TRBV6-2/TRBV6-3,-,few,TRBJ2-3,TGTGCCAGCAGATCCGGGACACCCACAGATACGCAGTATTTT,CASRSGTPTDTQYF
TRBV10-2,TRBD1,few,TRBJ1-2,TGCGCCAGCAGTGAGAATACGCGACAGGGGATAATCTATGGCTACACCTTC,CASSENTRQGIIYGYTF